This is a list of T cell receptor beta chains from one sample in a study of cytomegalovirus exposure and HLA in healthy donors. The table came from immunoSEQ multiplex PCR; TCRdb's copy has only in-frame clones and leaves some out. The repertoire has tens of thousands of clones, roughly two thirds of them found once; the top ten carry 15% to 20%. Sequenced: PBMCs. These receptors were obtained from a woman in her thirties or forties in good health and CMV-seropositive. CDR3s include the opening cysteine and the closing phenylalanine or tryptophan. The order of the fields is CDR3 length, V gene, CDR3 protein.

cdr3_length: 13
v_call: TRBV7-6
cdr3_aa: CASSPSRGTEAFF

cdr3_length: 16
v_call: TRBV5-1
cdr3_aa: CASSLGHKLTSTEAFF

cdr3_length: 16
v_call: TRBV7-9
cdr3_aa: CASSLLAETSTDTQYF

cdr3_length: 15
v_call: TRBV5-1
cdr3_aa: CASSLGAAKNTEAFF

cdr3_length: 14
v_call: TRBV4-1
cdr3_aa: CASSQWGQGDGYTF

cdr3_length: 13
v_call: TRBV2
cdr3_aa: CASSVKEATEAFF

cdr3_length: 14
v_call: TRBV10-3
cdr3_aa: CAISESKRNTEAFF

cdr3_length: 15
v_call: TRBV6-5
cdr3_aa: CASRGLAGAGDEQYF

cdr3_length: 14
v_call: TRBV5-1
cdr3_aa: CASRPGTGIHEQYF

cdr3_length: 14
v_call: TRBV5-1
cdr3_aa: CASSPGWTEETQYF